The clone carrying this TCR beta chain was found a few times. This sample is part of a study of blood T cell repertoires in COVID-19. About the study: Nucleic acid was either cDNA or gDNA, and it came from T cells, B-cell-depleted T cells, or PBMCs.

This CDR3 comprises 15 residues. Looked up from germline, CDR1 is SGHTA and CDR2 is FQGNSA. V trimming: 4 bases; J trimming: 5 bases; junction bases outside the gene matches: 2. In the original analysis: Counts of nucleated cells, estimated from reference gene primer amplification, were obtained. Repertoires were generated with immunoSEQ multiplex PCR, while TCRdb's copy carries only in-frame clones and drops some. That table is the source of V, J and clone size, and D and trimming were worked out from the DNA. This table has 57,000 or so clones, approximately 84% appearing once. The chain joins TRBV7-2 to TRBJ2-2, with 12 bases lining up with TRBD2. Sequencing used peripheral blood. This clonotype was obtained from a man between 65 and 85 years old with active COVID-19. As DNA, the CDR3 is TGTGCCAGCAGCTCGACTAGCGGGAGAACCGGGGAGCTGTTTTTT. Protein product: CASSSTSGRTGELFF.